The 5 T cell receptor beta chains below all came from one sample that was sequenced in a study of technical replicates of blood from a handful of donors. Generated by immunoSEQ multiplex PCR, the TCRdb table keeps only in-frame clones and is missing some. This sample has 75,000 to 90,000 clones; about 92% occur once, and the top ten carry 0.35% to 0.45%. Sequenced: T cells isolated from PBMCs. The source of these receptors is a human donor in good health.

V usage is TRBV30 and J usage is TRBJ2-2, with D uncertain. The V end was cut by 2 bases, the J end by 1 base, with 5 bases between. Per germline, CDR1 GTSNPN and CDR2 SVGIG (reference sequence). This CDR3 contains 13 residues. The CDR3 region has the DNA TGTGCCTGGAGTCTCAGGAACACCGGGGAGCTGTTTTTT. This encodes CAWSLRNTGELFF.

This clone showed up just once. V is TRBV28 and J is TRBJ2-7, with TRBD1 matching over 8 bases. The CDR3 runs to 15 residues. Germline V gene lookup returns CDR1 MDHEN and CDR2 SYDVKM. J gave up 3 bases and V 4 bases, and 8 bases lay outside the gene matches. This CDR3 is CASSYIGQGNYEQYF. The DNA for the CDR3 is TGTGCCAGCAGTTACATAGGACAGGGAAACTACGAGCAGTACTTC.

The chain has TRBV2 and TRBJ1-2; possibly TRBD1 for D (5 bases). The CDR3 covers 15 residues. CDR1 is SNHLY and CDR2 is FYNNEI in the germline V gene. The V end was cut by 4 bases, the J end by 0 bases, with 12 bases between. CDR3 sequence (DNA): TGTGCCAGCAGTGGTACAGGCGTCCCTAACTATGGCTACACCTTC. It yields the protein CASSGTGVPNYGYTF.

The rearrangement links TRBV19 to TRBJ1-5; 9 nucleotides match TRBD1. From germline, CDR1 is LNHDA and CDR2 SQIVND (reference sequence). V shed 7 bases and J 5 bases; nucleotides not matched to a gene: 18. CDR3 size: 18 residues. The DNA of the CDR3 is TGTGCCAGTATTTATACCGGGACAGGGTACAGTTTCGATCAGCCCCAGCATTTT. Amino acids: CASIYTGTGYSFDQPQHF.

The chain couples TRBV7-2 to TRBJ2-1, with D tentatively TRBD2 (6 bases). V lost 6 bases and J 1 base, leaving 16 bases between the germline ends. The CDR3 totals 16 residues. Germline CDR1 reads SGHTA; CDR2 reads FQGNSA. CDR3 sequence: CASSPGGITSYNEQFF. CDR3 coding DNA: TGTGCCAGCAGTCCCGGGGGAATTACTTCCTACAATGAGCAGTTCTTC.